This T cell receptor (beta chain) was captured by sequencing in a study of cytomegalovirus exposure and HLA in healthy donors. At the level of the study: Of a few hundred genotyped donors, around 84% clustered with self-reported Caucasian donors.

Whole-study results and caveats: Indistinguishable V segments, including TRBV6-2 and TRBV6-3, were excluded.

The germline gives CDR1 SGHVS, CDR2 FQNEAQ. The CDR3 spans 15 residues. Trimming shortened V by 1 base and J by 2 bases, and 12 bases separated the two germline ends. The primer mix had 60 Vbeta and 13 Jbeta primers. Sequencing was performed with immunoSEQ multiplex PCR; in TCRdb, only in-frame clones are kept and a portion is missing. The sample lists more than 50,000 clones, 85% seen once, with roughly a tenth in the top ten. About this clone: Its target is unknown.

The J gene is TRBJ2-7, the V gene TRBV7-8, with D possibly matching TRBD1 (5 bases). The sequenced sample was PBMCs. This TCR was recovered from a female donor in good health and CMV-seronegative. The CDR3 nucleotides are TGTGCCAGCAGCTTAGTGGACATAGCTACCTACGAGCAGTACTTC. Its translation: CASSLVDIATYEQYF. Supplemented by reference TRBV7-8 and TRBJ2-7, the full variable domain reads GAGVSQSPRYKVAKRGQDVALRCDPISGHVSLFWYQQALGQGPEFLTYFQNEAQLDKSGLPSDRFFAERPEGSVSTLKIQRTQQEDSAVYLCASSLVDIATYEQYFGPGTRLTVT.